This T cell receptor (beta chain) originates from a study of cytomegalovirus exposure and HLA in healthy donors. Findings of the study overall: Later on, a genetic analysis was performed. It linked a missense variant in DCLRE1C with V- and J-gene trimming of TCR beta.

The PCR employed 60 Vbeta primers together with 13 Jbeta primers. Assay used: immunoSEQ multiplex PCR; TCRdb lists only in-frame clones, some missing. The repertoire holds about 120,000 clones, with over 75% as singletons. Between the trimmed V and J ends, which lost 0 bases and 0 bases, there was a span of 6 bases. CDR1 SGHKS and CDR2 YYEKEE come from the germline V gene (reference sequence). CDR3 length: 14 residues. Everyone who donated was a healthy bone marrow donor. On this clone itself: The target antigen is unknown.

The clonotype comes from a man between 40 and 49 years old in good health and CMV-seronegative. Material: PBMCs. The chain couples TRBV5-5 to TRBJ1-2; D remains unclear. CDR3 nucleotide sequence: TGTGCCAGCAGCTTGGGGCCAGCTAACTATGGCTACACCTTC. It codes for CASSLGPANYGYTF. The full variable domain, rest sourced from reference TRBV5-5 and TRBJ1-2, is DAGVTQSPTHLIKTRGQQVTLRCSPISGHKSVSWYQQVLGQGPQFIFQYYEKEERGRGNFPDRFSARQFPNYSSELNVNALLLGDSALYLCASSLGPANYGYTFGSGTRLTVV.